The present T cell receptor beta chain was sequenced within a study of blood T cell repertoires in COVID-19. This clone has just a few counts. Clones were sequenced by immunoSEQ multiplex PCR, and TCRdb holds only the in-frame ones, with some missing. This table has approximately 150,000 clones, over 75% appearing once. Source material: peripheral blood. This TCR derives from a man between 65 and 85 years old with active COVID-19.

The CDR3 protein is CATSEAGTGDETQYF. DNA of the CDR3: TGTGCCACCAGTGAGGCCGGGACAGGGGACGAGACCCAGTACTTC. V usage is TRBV24-1 and J usage is TRBJ2-5; 10 bases match TRBD1. This CDR3 spans 15 amino acids. J gave up 5 bases and V 4 bases, and 6 bases lay outside the gene matches. Per germline, CDR1 KGHDR and CDR2 SFDVKD.